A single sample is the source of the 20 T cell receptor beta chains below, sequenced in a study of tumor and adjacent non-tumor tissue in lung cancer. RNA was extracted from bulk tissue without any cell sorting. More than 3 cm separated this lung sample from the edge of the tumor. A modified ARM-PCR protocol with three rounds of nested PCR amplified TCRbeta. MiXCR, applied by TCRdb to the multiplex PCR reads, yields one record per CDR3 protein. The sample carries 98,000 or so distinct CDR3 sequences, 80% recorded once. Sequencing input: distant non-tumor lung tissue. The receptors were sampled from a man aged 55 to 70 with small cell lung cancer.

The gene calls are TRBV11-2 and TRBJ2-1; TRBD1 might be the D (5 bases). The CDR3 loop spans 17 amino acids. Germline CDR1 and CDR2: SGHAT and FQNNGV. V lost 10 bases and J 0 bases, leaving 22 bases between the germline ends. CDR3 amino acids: CANNLVTAQISYNEQFF. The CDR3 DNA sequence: TGTGCCAACAACTTAGTGACAGCCCAGATCTCCTACAATGAGCAGTTCTTC.

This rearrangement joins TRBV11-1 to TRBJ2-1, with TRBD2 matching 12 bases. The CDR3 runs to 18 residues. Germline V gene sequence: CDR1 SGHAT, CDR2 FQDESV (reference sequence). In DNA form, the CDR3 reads TGTGTAAGCAGCTCAGAATCGAGGACTAGCGGGAATGGTAATGAGCAGTTCTTC. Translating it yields CVSSSESRTSGNGNEQFF. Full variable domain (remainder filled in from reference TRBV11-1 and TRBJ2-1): EAEVAQSPRYKITEKSQAVAFWCDPISGHATLYWYRQILGQGPELLVQFQDESVVDDSQLPKDRFSAERLKGVDSTLKIQPAELGDSAMYLCVSSSESRTSGNGNEQFFGPGTRLTVL.

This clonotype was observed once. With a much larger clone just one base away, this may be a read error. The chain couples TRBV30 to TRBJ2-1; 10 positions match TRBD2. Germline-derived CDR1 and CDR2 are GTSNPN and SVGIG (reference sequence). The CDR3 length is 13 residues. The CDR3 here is CAWSTGTSDEEFF. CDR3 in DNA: TGTGCCTGGAGTACCGGGACTAGCGATGAGGAGTTCTTC.

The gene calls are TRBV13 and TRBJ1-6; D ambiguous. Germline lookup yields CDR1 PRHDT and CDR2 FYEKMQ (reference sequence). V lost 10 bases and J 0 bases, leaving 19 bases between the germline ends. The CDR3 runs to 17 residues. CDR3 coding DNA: TGTGCCATCAACCAAAACGACGTAAGCTCCTATAATTCACCCCTCCACTTT. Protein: CAINQNDVSSYNSPLHF.

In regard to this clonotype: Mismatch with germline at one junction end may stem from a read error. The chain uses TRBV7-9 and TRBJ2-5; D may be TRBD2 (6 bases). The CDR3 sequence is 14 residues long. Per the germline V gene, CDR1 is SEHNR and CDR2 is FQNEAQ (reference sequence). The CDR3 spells CVSSFVAEVETQYF. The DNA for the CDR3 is TGTGTCAGCAGCTTTGTAGCGGAAGTAGAGACCCAGTACTTC.

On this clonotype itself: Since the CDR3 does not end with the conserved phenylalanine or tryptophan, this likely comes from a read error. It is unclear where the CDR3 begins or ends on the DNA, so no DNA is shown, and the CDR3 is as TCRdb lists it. The CDR3 sequence: CASSLEWTTYNEHFL. The chain employs TRBV11-1 and TRBJ2-1. From germline, CDR1 is SGHAT and CDR2 FQDESV (reference sequence). The CDR3 extends over 15 residues, inclusive of both ends.

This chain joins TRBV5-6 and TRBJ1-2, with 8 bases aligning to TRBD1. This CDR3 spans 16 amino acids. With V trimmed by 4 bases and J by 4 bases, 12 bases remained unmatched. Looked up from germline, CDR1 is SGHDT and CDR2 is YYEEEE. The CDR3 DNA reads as TGTGCCAGCAGCACTGAAGGACAGGGTTTTTTCTATGGCTACACCTTC. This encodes CASSTEGQGFFYGYTF.

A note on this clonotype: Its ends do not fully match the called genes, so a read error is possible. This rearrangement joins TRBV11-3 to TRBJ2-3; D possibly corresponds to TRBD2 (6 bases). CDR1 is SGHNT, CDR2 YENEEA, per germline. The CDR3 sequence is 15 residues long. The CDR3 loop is CSSSPSSGGTDTQYF. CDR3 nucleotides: TGTTCCAGCAGCCCCTCTTCCGGAGGGACAGATACGCAGTATTTT.

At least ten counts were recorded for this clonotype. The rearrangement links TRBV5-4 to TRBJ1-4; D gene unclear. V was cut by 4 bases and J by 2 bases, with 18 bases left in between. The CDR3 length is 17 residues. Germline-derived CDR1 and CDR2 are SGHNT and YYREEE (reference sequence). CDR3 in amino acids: CASSPIGSAGTNEKLFF. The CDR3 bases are TGTGCCAGCAGCCCAATCGGTAGCGCGGGGACTAATGAAAAACTGTTTTTT.

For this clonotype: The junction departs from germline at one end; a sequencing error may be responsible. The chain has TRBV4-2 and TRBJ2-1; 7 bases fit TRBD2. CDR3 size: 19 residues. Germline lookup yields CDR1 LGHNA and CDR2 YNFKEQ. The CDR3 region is CATSQDRRWGTNGTGEQFF. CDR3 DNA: TGTGCCACCAGCCAAGATCGGCGGTGGGGGACTAACGGGACGGGTGAGCAGTTCTTC.

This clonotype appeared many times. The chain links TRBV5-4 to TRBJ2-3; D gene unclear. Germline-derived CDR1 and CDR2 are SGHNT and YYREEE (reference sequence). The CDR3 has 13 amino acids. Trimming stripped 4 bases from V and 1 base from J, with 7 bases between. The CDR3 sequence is CASSPWGTDTQYF. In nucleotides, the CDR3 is TGTGCCAGCAGCCCGTGGGGCACAGATACGCAGTATTTT.

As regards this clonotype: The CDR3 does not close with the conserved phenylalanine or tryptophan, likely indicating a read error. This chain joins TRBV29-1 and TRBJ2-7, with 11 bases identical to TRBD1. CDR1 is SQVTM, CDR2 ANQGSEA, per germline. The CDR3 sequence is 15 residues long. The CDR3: CSLGTSGTGGDDQYL. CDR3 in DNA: TGCAGCCTGGGAACTTCCGGGACAGGGGGTGACGATCAGTACCTC.

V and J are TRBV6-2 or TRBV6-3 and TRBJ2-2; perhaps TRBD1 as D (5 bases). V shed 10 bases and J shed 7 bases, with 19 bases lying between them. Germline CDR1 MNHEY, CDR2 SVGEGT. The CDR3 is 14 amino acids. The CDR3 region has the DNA TGTGCCAACAGGCTCAACAGGATTATCGGGGAGCTGTTTTTT. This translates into CANRLNRIIGELFF.

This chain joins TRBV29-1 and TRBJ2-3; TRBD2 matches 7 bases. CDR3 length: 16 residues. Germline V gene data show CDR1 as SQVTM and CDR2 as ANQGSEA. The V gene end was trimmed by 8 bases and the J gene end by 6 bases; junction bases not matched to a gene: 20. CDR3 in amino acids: CSIASGRASFADTQYF. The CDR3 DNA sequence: TGCAGCATTGCGAGTGGGAGGGCCTCCTTTGCGGATACGCAGTATTTT.

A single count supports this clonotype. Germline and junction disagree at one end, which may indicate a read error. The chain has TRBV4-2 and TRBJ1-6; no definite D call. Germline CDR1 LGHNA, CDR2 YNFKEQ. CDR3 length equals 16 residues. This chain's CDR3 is CGSSQALMGVNSPLHF. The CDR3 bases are TGTGGCAGCAGCCAAGCCCTGATGGGTGTCAATTCACCCCTCCACTTT.

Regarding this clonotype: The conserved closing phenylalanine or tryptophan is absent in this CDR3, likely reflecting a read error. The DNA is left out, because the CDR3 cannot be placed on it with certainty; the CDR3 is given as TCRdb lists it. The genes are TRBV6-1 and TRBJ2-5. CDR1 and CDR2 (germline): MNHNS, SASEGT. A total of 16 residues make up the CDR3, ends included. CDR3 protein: CASSEAHTGFQETQYS.

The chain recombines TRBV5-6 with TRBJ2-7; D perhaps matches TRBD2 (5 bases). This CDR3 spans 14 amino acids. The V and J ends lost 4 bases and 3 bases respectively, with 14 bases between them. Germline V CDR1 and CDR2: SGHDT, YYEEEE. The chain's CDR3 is CASSHKDCLYEQYV. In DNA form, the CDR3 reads TGTGCCAGCAGCCACAAGGACTGCCTCTACGAGCAGTACGTC.

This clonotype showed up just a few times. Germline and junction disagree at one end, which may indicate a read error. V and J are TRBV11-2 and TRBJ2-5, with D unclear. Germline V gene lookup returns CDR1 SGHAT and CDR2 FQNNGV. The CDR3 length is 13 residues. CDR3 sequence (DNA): TGTGCCAGCAGCTTTGGAGAGAAAGAGACCCTCCTCTTC. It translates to CASSFGEKETLLF.

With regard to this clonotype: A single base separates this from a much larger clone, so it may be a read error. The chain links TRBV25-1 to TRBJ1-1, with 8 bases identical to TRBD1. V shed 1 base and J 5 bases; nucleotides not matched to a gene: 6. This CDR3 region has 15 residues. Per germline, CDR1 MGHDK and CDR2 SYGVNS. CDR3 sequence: CASSEWTGRRTEAFF. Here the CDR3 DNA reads TGTGCCAGCAGTGAATGGACAGGGCGAAGGACTGAAGCTTTCTTT.

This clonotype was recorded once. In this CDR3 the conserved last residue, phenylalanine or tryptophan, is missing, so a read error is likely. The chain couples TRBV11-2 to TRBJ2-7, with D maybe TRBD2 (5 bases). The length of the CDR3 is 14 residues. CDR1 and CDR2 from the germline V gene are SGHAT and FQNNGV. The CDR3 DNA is TGTACCAGCAGTTTAGAAGTCGGAGGTTACGAGCAGTACTAC. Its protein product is CTSSLEVGGYEQYY.